The 12 T cell receptor beta chains below come from one sample, sequenced in a study of T cells in Graves' hyperthyroidism and ophthalmopathy. Amplified TCR beta CDR3 regions came from RNA transcripts. TCR CDR3 regions were first amplified by RT-PCR with HTBI primers. TCRdb fed the multiplex PCR reads into MiXCR, producing one record per CDR3 protein. The table has about 590,000 distinct CDR3 sequences, 15% to 19% seen once; the top ten hold around 7.8%. Material: blood. The receptor source for this set is a woman aged 25 to 39 with Graves' hyperthyroidism.

This clonotype was detected only a few times. The V gene is TRBV20-1, the J gene TRBJ2-1; a possible D gene is TRBD1 (6 bases). V was shortened by 1 base and J by 6 bases, with 13 bases between the two germline ends. The CDR3 has 14 amino acids. Germline CDR1 DFQATT, CDR2 SNEGSKA (reference sequence). This chain's CDR3 is CSARVLQGINEQFF. The CDR3 region has the DNA TGCAGTGCTAGAGTCCTACAGGGAATCAATGAGCAGTTCTTC.

To note about this clonotype: A much bigger clone sits one base away, suggesting this may be a read error. The chain carries TRBV7-2 and TRBJ2-5; no clear D. Trimming cost V 6 bases and J 4 bases, with 3 bases left between them. In germline, CDR1 is SGHTA, CDR2 FQGNSA. CDR3 length: 10 amino acids. The CDR3 region is CASRAETQYF. CDR3 sequence (DNA): TGTGCCAGCAGGGCAGAGACCCAGTACTTC.

This clonotype came up many times. V gene TRBV6-1 combines with J gene TRBJ2-3; 7 positions agree with TRBD2. The germline CDR1 and CDR2 sequences are MNHNS and SASEGT. V shed 2 bases and J 6 bases; nucleotides not matched to a gene: 11. The length of the CDR3 is 16 residues. The CDR3 DNA reads as TGTGCCAGCAGTGAAACAACGGGGGGAGGTATGGATACGCAGTATTTT. It encodes CASSETTGGGMDTQYF.

The J gene is TRBJ2-6, the V gene TRBV6-1; D not resolved. The germline CDR1 and CDR2 sequences are MNHNS and SASEGT. Trimming stripped 11 bases from V and 0 bases from J, with 14 bases between. The CDR3 spans 15 residues. In nucleotides, the CDR3 is TGTGCCTCGGGCAGAAAGTTCTCTGGGGCCAACGTCCTGACTTTC. As protein: CASGRKFSGANVLTF.

The sample holds many counts of this clonotype. The chain's CDR3 is CASSRDTNQPQHF. The CDR3 DNA reads TGTGCCAGCAGCAGGGACACTAATCAGCCCCAGCATTTT. This chain links TRBV7-2 with TRBJ1-5, with a tentative D call TRBD1 (6 bases). CDR1 is SGHTA, CDR2 FQGNSA, per germline. This CDR3 has 13 residues. Trimming pared 5 bases from V and 4 bases from J, leaving 9 bases between.

The J gene is TRBJ2-1, the V gene TRBV6-5, with D possibly being TRBD2 (6 bases). V shed 0 bases and J shed 3 bases, with 24 bases lying between them. CDR1 and CDR2 from the germline V gene are MNHEY and SVGAGI. This CDR3 spans 20 amino acids. The CDR3 region is CASSYSSPFGVAANYNEQFF. CDR3 coding DNA: TGTGCCAGCAGTTACTCGAGTCCTTTTGGCGTAGCGGCTAACTACAATGAGCAGTTCTTC.

This clonotype was seen a few times. The V and J genes are TRBV27 and TRBJ2-1; the D gene is possibly TRBD1 (5 bases). The CDR3 loop spans 20 amino acids. The ends were cut back, 6 bases at V and 0 bases at J, with 27 bases in the middle. Germline values: CDR1 MNHEY, CDR2 SMNVEV (reference sequence). CDR3 sequence reads: CASSRRIGHVTSSSYNEQFF. Here the CDR3 DNA reads TGTGCCAGCAGCCGACGGATTGGACATGTTACGTCGAGCTCCTACAATGAGCAGTTCTTC.

The chain couples TRBV3-1 to TRBJ2-6; D gene ambiguous. The V end lost 3 bases, the J end lost 4 bases, and 10 bases lay between the germline ends. CDR3 length: 15 residues. The germline CDR1 and CDR2 sequences are LGHDT and YNNKEL (reference sequence). The CDR3 DNA reads TGTGCCAGCAGCCAGTCTACCCCAGGGGCCAACGTCCTGACTTTC. As protein: CASSQSTPGANVLTF.

This clonotype was counted between two and nine times. The chain combines TRBV30 with TRBJ1-6; 9 bases match TRBD1. V trimming: 4 bases; J trimming: 10 bases; junction bases outside the gene matches: 5. Per the germline V gene, CDR1 is GTSNPN and CDR2 is SVGIG (reference sequence). This CDR3 has 13 amino acids. CDR3 residues: CAWKGQGLSPLHF. The CDR3 DNA is TGTGCCTGGAAGGGACAGGGCCTCTCACCCCTCCACTTT.

In its sample, this clonotype was seen many times. The V call is TRBV20-1, the J call TRBJ1-2, with a tentative D call TRBD1 (6 bases). Deletions cut 0 bases from V and 4 bases from J, with 24 bases between. The CDR3 runs to 18 residues. Germline V gene lookup returns CDR1 DFQATT and CDR2 SNEGSKA (reference sequence). CDR3 sequence (DNA): TGCAGTGCTAGAGATTTTAGCCCCGCCCGGACAGCCGCCTATGGCTACACCTTC. Translation gives CSARDFSPARTAAYGYTF.

The V call is TRBV4-1, the J call TRBJ2-6; D is undetermined. The ends were cut back, 1 base at V and 14 bases at J, with 6 bases in the middle. The CDR3 has 11 amino acids. CDR1 is MGHRA and CDR2 is YSYEKL in the germline V gene. CDR3 bases: TGCGCCAGCAGCCAAGGGGCCATCCTGACTTTC. This encodes CASSQGAILTF.

This clonotype was observed a few times. The chain uses TRBV28 and TRBJ2-6; D is perhaps TRBD1 or TRBD2 (6 bases each). This CDR3 contains 17 residues. V was clipped by 7 bases and J by 0 bases, with 16 bases between them. The germline CDR1 and CDR2 sequences are MDHEN and SYDVKM. The CDR3 DNA is TGTGCCAGCAACACGGGGGCAGCCTTCTCTGGGGCCAACGTCCTGACTTTC. Protein: CASNTGAAFSGANVLTF.